Listed below are T cell receptor beta chains from one sample, sequenced in a study of CD8 T cells in Susac syndrome. Via MiXCR, TCRdb re-called the immunoSEQ multiplex PCR reads, giving one row per CDR3 protein. The sample records about 94,000 distinct CDR3 sequences, just under 95% being singletons. Material for sequencing was CD4+ T cells from PBMCs. The receptors originated from a human donor with Susac syndrome. Both conserved end residues are part of each CDR3. The order of the fields is clone size, V gene, J gene, D gene, CDR3 protein, CDR3 DNA. The D gene is left open where the match is weak. A row's size may be missing; if present it is once, few, many or a size class.

NA	TRBV14	TRBJ2-7	TRBD2	CASSRGTSYGEQYF	TGTGCCAGCAGCCGTGGGACTAGCTACGGGGAGCAGTACTTC
NA	TRBV11-1	TRBJ2-1	TRBD1	CASSLTGGIGNEQFF	TGTGCCAGCAGTCTTACAGGGGGAATCGGGAATGAGCAGTTCTTC
once	TRBV28	TRBJ2-1	NA	CASSLLRLPVGRNEQFF	TGTGCCAGCAGTTTATTACGGTTGCCCGTGGGCCGGAATGAGCAGTTCTTC
NA	TRBV6-5	TRBJ2-3	NA	CASSYSAGPRSTDTQYF	TGTGCCAGCAGTTACTCGGCCGGGCCGAGGAGCACAGATACGCAGTATTTT
NA	TRBV7-2	TRBJ2-3	TRBD2	CASSLGSSGYTDTQYF	TGTGCCAGCAGCTTAGGGTCTAGCGGGTACACAGATACGCAGTATTTT
NA	TRBV20-1	TRBJ2-1	NA	CSARGLGEQFF	TGCAGTGCTAGAGGTTTGGGTGAGCAGTTCTTC
NA	TRBV6-5	TRBJ2-7	NA	CASSYWGAHEQYF	TGTGCCAGCAGTTATTGGGGGGCCCACGAGCAGTACTTC
NA	TRBV20-1	TRBJ2-5	TRBD1	CSARTGTAQETQYF	TGCAGTGCTAGGACCGGGACAGCCCAAGAGACCCAGTACTTC
NA	TRBV11-2	TRBJ2-7	NA	CASSLAGAAYEQYF	TGTGCCAGCAGCTTGGCGGGCGCTGCCTACGAGCAGTACTTC
NA	TRBV5-1	TRBJ1-3	NA	CASSLTTRGNTIYF	TGCGCCAGCAGCTTGACCACTCGGGGAAACACCATATATTTT
NA	TRBV14	TRBJ2-2	NA	CASSQLPGSGELFF	TGTGCCAGCAGCCAATTGCCAGGGTCCGGGGAGCTGTTTTTT
NA	TRBV7-2	TRBJ2-2	NA	CASSLVGGQPGELFF	TGTGCCAGCAGCTTAGTCGGGGGTCAACCCGGGGAGCTGTTTTTT
NA	TRBV27	TRBJ2-7	TRBD2	CASSSTSGYPYEQYF	TGTGCCAGCAGTTCGACTAGCGGGTATCCCTACGAGCAGTACTTC
NA	TRBV28	TRBJ2-5	NA	CASSRDQGLETQYF	TGTGCCAGCAGCCGCGATCAGGGTCTGGAGACCCAGTACTTC
once	TRBV28	TRBJ1-2	NA	CATKEGTEGFMGYTF	TGTGCCACCAAAGAAGGGACCGAAGGTTTTATGGGCTACACCTTC
NA	TRBV29-1	TRBJ1-2	NA	CSVEGGGYGYTF	TGCAGCGTTGAAGGGGGGGGCTATGGCTACACCTTC
NA	TRBV20-1	TRBJ2-1	TRBD2	CSARVPGLAGSSSYNEQFF	TGCAGTGCTAGAGTGCCGGGACTAGCGGGGAGCAGCTCCTACAATGAGCAGTTCTTC
NA	TRBV11-2	TRBJ1-1	NA	CASSREQGYTEAFF	TGTGCCAGCAGCCGAGAACAGGGTTACACTGAAGCTTTCTTT
NA	TRBV24-1	TRBJ2-3	NA	CATRNTDTQYF	TGTGCCACCAGAAATACAGATACGCAGTATTTT
NA	TRBV24-1	TRBJ2-5	NA	CATSDLRDGQETQYF	TGTGCCACCAGTGATCTACGCGACGGCCAAGAGACCCAGTACTTC
NA	TRBV6-1	TRBJ2-1	NA	CASSERGQQFF	TGTGCCAGCAGTGAGCGGGGACAGCAGTTCTTC
NA	TRBV20-1	TRBJ2-5	TRBD2	CSARGLAGAGKTQYF	TGCAGTGCTAGAGGCCTAGCGGGGGCCGGTAAAACCCAGTACTTC
few	TRBV19	TRBJ2-3	NA	CASSVGTDTQYF	TGTGCCAGTAGTGTAGGAACAGATACGCAGTATTTT
NA	TRBV2	TRBJ1-1	NA	CASTPGRMNTEAFF	TGTGCCAGCACCCCGGGACGGATGAACACTGAAGCTTTCTTT
NA	TRBV6-2/TRBV6-3	TRBJ2-1	NA	CASTHEGAYNEQFF	TGTGCCAGCACCCACGAGGGAGCGTACAATGAGCAGTTCTTC
NA	TRBV20-1	TRBJ2-1	NA	CSARAAASYNEQFF	TGCAGTGCTAGAGCCGCGGCTTCCTACAATGAGCAGTTCTTC
NA	TRBV21-1	TRBJ1-5	NA	CASSRGQDTYQPQHF	TGTGCCAGCAGCAGGGGACAGGACACTTATCAGCCCCAGCATTTT
NA	TRBV2	TRBJ1-5	NA	CASSPGPTSDQPQHF	TGTGCCAGCAGCCCGGGACCGACCTCCGATCAGCCCCAGCATTTT
NA	TRBV14	TRBJ1-1	NA	CATTEHLNTEAFF	TGTGCCACCACAGAGCACTTGAACACTGAAGCTTTCTTT
NA	TRBV7-2	TRBJ2-1	NA	CASSPAGLVDEQFF	TGTGCCAGCAGTCCGGCCGGCCTAGTTGATGAGCAGTTCTTC
once	TRBV15	TRBJ1-2	TRBD1	CATSRVAPGGGYTF	TGTGCCACCAGCAGAGTAGCGCCAGGGGGAGGGTACACCTTC
NA	TRBV10-3	TRBJ2-3	TRBD1	CAISEGGTGASPDTQYF	TGTGCCATCAGTGAGGGGGGGACAGGGGCTTCCCCAGATACGCAGTATTTT
NA	TRBV2	TRBJ2-5	NA	CASSETRGVRKTQYF	TGTGCCAGCAGTGAAACAAGGGGGGTGAGGAAGACCCAGTACTTC
few	TRBV4-1	TRBJ2-1	NA	CASSQVALGRASEQFF	TGCGCCAGCAGCCAAGTGGCCCTCGGCAGGGCAAGTGAGCAGTTCTTC
NA	TRBV2	TRBJ2-1	TRBD1	CASSWTGDNEQFF	TGTGCCAGCAGTTGGACAGGGGACAATGAGCAGTTCTTC
NA	TRBV14	TRBJ2-3	TRBD2	CASSQISGGRTDTQYF	TGTGCCAGCAGCCAAATTAGCGGGGGGCGCACAGATACGCAGTATTTT
NA	TRBV20-1	TRBJ2-1	NA	CSARELAGPYNEQFF	TGCAGTGCTAGAGAGTTGGCGGGTCCCTACAATGAGCAGTTCTTC
NA	TRBV9	TRBJ2-5	NA	CASPWRGWETQYF	TGTGCCAGCCCCTGGAGGGGTTGGGAGACCCAGTACTTC
NA	TRBV5-6	TRBJ1-6	NA	CASSLGNSPLHF	TGTGCCAGCAGCTTGGGTAATTCACCCCTCCACTTT
NA	TRBV29-1	TRBJ2-5	NA	CSVGTAQETQYF	TGCAGCGTCGGGACGGCCCAAGAGACCCAGTACTTC
NA	TRBV30	TRBJ2-5	TRBD2	CAWSRREGETQYF	TGTGCCTGGAGTAGGCGGGAGGGAGAGACCCAGTACTTC
NA	TRBV29-1	TRBJ2-2	NA	CISRGEAGELFF	TGCATCTCGAGGGGGGAGGCCGGGGAGCTGTTTTTT
NA	TRBV7-2	TRBJ1-1	NA	CASSLEGMRNTEAFF	TGTGCCAGCAGCTTAGAAGGTATGAGGAACACTGAAGCTTTCTTT
NA	TRBV2	TRBJ1-1	NA	CASNRQRTEAFF	TGTGCCAGCAATCGGCAGCGGACTGAAGCTTTCTTT
NA	TRBV24-1	TRBJ2-1	TRBD2	CATGVGRVRNNEQFF	TGTGCCACCGGGGTTGGGAGGGTAAGAAACAATGAGCAGTTCTTC
NA	TRBV13	TRBJ2-3	TRBD1	CASRLTGQNTQYF	TGTGCCAGCCGCCTGACAGGGCAAAATACGCAGTATTTT
NA	TRBV10-3	TRBJ2-7	TRBD1	CAISAGQGYYEQYF	TGTGCCATCAGTGCCGGACAGGGCTACTACGAGCAGTACTTC
NA	TRBV7-2	TRBJ1-4	NA	CASSLARSNEKLFF	TGTGCCAGCAGCTTAGCCCGGAGTAATGAAAAACTGTTTTTT
NA	TRBV5-4	TRBJ1-6	TRBD1	CASSTDRGRSPDSPLHF	TGTGCCAGCAGCACGGACAGGGGCCGCTCCCCTGATTCACCCCTCCACTTT
NA	TRBV18	TRBJ2-1	NA	CASSPVNEQFF	TGTGCCAGCTCACCAGTCAATGAGCAGTTCTTC
NA	TRBV2	TRBJ2-2	TRBD2	CASSEFPFGEGTGELFF	TGTGCCAGCAGTGAATTCCCGTTTGGGGAGGGAACCGGGGAGCTGTTTTTT